The clone carrying this T cell receptor (beta chain) was seen once. Antigen unknown. This sample is drawn from a study of cytomegalovirus exposure and HLA in healthy donors. The study's findings and limits: Using a false discovery rate of 0.05, a later analysis showed that 15,000 to 20,000 TCR beta sequences were associated with HLA alleles. Judged likely to be a sequencing artifact was a cluster of highly shared sequence variants. CMV antigen specificity was confirmed in vitro for a few CMV-associated chains. Listed as cytomegalovirus-associated were 164 TCR beta chains.

The PCR was carried out with 60 Vbeta primers and 13 Jbeta primers. Method: immunoSEQ multiplex PCR; TCRdb's copy keeps in-frame clones and lacks some. In the table there are about 160,000 clones, roughly four fifths of which are singletons. The sample comprised PBMCs. This TCR was sampled from a middle-aged man in good health and CMV-seropositive.

The CDR3, as DNA: TGCGCCAGCAGCTCAGGGGCAGGCCAGGCCAATGAGCAGTTCTTC. It yields the protein CASSSGAGQANEQFF. V usage is TRBV5-1 and J usage is TRBJ2-1; perhaps TRBD1 as D (6 bases). CDR1 and CDR2 from the germline V gene are SGHRS and YFSETQ. The CDR3 consists of 15 residues. Between the trimmed V and J ends, which lost 3 bases and 6 bases, there was a span of 16 bases.